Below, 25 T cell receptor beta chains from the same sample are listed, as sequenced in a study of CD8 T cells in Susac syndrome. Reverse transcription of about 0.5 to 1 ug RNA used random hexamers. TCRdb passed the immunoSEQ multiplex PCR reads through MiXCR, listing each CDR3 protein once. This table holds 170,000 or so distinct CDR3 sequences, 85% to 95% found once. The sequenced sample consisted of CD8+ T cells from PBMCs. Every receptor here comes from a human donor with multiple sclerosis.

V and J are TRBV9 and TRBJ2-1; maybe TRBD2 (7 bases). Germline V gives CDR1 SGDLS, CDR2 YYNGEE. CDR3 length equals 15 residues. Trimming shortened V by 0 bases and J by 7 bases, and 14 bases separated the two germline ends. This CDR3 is CASSVAGGLANEQFF. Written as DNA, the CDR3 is TGTGCCAGCAGCGTAGCGGGGGGCCTCGCTAATGAGCAGTTCTTC.

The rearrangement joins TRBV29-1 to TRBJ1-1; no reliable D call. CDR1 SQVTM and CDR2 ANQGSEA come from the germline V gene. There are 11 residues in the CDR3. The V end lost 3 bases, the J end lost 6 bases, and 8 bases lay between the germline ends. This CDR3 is CSVEMSAEAFF. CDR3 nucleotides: TGCAGCGTTGAGATGAGTGCTGAAGCTTTCTTT.

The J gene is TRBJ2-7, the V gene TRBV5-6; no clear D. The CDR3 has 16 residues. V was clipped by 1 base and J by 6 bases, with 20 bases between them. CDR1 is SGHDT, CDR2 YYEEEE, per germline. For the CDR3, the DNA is TGTGCCAGCAGCTTGTGGTCGGTCCTCCGGGTGGTCGAGCAGTACTTC. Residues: CASSLWSVLRVVEQYF.

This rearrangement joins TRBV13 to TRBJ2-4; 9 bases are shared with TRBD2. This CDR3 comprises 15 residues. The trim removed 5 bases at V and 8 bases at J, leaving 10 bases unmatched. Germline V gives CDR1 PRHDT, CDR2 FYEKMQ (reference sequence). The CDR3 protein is CASSPGLAGLDIQYF. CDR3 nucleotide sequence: TGTGCCAGCAGCCCGGGACTAGCCGGGCTTGACATTCAGTACTTC.

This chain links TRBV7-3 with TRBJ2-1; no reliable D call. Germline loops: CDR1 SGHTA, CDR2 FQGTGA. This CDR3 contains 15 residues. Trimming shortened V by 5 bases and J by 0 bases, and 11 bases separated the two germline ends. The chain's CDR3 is CASSPILSSYNEQFF. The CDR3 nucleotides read TGTGCCAGCAGCCCTATCTTGAGCTCCTACAATGAGCAGTTCTTC.

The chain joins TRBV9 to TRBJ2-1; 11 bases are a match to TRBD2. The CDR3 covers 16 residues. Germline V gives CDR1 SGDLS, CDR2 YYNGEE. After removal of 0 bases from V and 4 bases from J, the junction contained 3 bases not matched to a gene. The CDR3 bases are TGTGCCAGCAGCGTAGGACTAGCGGGGACATACAATGAGCAGTTCTTC. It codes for CASSVGLAGTYNEQFF.

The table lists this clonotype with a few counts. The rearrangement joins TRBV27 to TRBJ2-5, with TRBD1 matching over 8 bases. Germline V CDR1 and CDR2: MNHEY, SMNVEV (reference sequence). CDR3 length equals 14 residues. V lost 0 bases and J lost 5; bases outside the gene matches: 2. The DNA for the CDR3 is TGTGCCAGCAGTTTATCCAGGGGGCGGGAGACCCAGTACTTC. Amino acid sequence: CASSLSRGRETQYF.

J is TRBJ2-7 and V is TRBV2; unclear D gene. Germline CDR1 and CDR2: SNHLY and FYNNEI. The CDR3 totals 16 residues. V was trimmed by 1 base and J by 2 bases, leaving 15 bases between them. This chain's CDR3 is CASSEELGGVTYEQYF. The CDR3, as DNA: TGTGCCAGCAGTGAAGAGCTTGGCGGAGTAACCTACGAGCAGTACTTC. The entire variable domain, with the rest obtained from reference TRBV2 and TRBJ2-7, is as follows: EPEVTQTPSHQVTQMGQEVILRCVPISNHLYFYWYRQILGQKVEFLVSFYNNEISEKSEIFDDQFSVERPDGSNFTLKIRSTKLEDSAMYFCASSEELGGVTYEQYFGPGTRLTVT.

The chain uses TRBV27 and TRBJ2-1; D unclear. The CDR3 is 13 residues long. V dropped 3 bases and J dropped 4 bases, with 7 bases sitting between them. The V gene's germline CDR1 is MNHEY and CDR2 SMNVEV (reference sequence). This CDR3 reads CASSLAEYNEQFF. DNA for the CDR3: TGTGCCAGCAGTTTGGCAGAATACAATGAGCAGTTCTTC.

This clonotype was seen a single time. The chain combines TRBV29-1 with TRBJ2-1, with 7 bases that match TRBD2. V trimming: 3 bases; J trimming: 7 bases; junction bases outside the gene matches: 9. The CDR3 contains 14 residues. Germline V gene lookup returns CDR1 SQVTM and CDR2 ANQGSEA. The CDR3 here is CSVDRRGRVNEQFF. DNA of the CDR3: TGCAGCGTTGACCGGCGCGGGAGAGTGAATGAGCAGTTCTTC.

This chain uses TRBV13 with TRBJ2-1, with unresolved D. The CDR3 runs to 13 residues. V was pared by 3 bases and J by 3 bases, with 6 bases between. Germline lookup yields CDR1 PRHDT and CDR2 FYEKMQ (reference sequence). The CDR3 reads CASSFLSYNEQFF. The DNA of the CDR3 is TGTGCCAGCAGCTTTTTGAGCTACAATGAGCAGTTCTTC.

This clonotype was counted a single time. The CDR3 sequence is CSARDVDTQYF. Written as DNA, the CDR3 is TGCAGTGCTAGGGATGTAGATACGCAGTATTTT. The chain carries TRBV20-1 and TRBJ2-3; the D is unclear. The CDR3 has 11 residues. V was cut by 3 bases and J by 5 bases, with 6 bases left in between. Germline CDR1 is DFQATT and CDR2 is SNEGSKA (reference sequence).

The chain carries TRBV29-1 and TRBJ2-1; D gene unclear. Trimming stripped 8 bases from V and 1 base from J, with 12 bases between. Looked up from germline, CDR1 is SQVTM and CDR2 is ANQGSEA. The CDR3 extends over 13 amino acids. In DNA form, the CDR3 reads TGCAGCTCCCGGGTTGCGTCCTACAATGAGCAGTTCTTC. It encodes CSSRVASYNEQFF.

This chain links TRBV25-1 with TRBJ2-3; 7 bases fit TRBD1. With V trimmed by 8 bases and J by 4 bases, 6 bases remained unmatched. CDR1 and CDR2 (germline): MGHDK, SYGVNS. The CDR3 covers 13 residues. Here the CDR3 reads CASQGQTADTQYF. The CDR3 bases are TGTGCCAGCCAGGGACAGACAGCAGATACGCAGTATTTT.

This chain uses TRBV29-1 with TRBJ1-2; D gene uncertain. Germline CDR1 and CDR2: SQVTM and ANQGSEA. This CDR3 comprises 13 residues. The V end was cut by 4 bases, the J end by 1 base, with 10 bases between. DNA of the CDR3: TGCAGCGTTGTCGGGCCTAATAACTATGGCTACACCTTC. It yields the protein CSVVGPNNYGYTF.

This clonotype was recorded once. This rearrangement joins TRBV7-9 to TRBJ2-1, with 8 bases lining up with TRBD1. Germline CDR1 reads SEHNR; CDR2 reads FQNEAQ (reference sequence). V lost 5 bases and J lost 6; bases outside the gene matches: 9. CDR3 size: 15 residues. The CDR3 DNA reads TGTGCCAGCAGCCCTGACAGGGGAACCTCCAATGAGCAGTTCTTC. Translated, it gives CASSPDRGTSNEQFF.

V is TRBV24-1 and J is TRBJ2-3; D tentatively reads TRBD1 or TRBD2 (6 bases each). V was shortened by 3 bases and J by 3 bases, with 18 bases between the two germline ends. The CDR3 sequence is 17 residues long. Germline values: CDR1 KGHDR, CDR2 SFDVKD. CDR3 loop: CATSDGEEGGQTDTQYF. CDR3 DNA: TGTGCCACCAGTGATGGGGAGGAAGGGGGACAAACAGATACGCAGTATTTT.

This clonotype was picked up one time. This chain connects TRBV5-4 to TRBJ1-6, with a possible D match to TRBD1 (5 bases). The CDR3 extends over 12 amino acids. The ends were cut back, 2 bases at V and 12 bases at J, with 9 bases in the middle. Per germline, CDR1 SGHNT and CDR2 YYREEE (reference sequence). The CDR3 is CASSLDGGPLHF. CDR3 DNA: TGTGCCAGCAGCTTAGACGGGGGACCCCTCCACTTT.

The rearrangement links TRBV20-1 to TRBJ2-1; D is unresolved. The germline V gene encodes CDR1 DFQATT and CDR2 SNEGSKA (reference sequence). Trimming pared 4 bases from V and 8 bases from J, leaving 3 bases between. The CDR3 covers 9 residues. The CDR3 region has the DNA TGCAGTGCTAACCATGAGCAGTTCTTC. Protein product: CSANHEQFF.

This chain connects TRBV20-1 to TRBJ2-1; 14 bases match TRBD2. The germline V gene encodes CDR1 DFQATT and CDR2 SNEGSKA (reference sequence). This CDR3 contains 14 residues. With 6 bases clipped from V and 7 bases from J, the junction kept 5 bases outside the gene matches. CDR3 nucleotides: TGCAGTGCCAGACTAGCGGGAGGGCCGAATGAGCAGTTCTTC. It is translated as CSARLAGGPNEQFF.

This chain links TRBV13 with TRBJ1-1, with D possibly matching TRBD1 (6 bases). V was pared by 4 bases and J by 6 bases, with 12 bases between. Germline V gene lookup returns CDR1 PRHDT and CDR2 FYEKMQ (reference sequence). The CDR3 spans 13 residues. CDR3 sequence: CASSSGTRAEAFF. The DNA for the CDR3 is TGTGCCAGCAGCTCGGGGACAAGGGCTGAAGCTTTCTTT. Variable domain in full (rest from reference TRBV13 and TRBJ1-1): AAGVIQSPRHLIKEKRETATLKCYPIPRHDTVYWYQQGPGQDPQFLISFYEKMQSDKGSIPDRFSAQQFSDYHSELNMSSLELGDSALYFCASSSGTRAEAFFGQGTRLTVV.

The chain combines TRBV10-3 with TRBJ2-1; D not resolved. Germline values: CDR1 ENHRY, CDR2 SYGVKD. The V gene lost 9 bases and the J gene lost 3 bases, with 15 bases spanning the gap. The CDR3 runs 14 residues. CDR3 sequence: CAIPDPLFYNEQFF. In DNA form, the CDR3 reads TGTGCCATACCCGACCCCCTTTTCTACAATGAGCAGTTCTTC.

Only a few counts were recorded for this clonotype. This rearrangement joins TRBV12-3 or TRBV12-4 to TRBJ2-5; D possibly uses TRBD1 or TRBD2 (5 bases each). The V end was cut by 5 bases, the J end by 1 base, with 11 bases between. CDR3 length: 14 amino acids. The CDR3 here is CASSDRGGQETQYF. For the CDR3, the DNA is TGTGCCAGCAGTGACCGGGGCGGCCAAGAGACCCAGTACTTC.

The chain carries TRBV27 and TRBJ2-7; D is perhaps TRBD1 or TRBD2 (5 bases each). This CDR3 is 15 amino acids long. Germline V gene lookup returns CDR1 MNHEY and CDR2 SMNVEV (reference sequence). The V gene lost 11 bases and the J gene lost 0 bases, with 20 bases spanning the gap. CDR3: CASWPLGATSYEQYF. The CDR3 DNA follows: TGTGCCTCGTGGCCCCTCGGGGCGACCTCCTACGAGCAGTACTTC.

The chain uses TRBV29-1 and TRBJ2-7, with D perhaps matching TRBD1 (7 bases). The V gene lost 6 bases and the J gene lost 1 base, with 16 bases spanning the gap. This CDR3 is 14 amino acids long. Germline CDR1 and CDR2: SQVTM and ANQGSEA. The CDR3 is CSVAGQWDSYEQYF. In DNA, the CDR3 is TGCAGCGTCGCGGGACAGTGGGATTCCTACGAGCAGTACTTC.